The sequence of this T cell receptor (beta chain) was determined in a study of identical twins. This clonotype was counted between two and nine times. Its target is unknown. A universal primer site was created by template switching, with the cDNA bearing unique molecular identifiers. Using its own MiXCR run on the 5' RACE reads, TCRdb lists one record per CDR3 protein. In the table there are 1.5 million or so distinct CDR3 sequences, 32% of which are singletons. Germline V lookup: CDR1 MGHRA, CDR2 YSYEKL. Germline trimming cut 0 bases from V and 0 bases from J; bases unmatched to any gene: 1. The CDR3 is 17 amino acids. Study results and caveats: Compared with unrelated sharing, twin-shared out-of-frame alpha sequences had more low-probability sequences. Analyses of zero insertions could be partly confounded by invariant MAIT and iNKT cells. With beta out-of-frame sequences, excess sharing by twins was weaker.

This chain joins TRBV4-1 and TRBJ2-1, with 11 bases identical to TRBD1. Sequencing was done on a sample of cord blood. The sequence derives from a newborn girl in good health. The CDR3 sequence: CASSQDGTGGSYNEQFF. The DNA for the CDR3 is TGCGCCAGCAGCCAAGATGGGACAGGGGGCTCCTACAATGAGCAGTTCTTC.